These 19 T cell receptor beta chains were all obtained from the same sample, sequenced in a study of CD8+CD57+ T cells in acquired aplastic anemia. Both TCR beta VDJ combination and CDR3 sequence profiling were carried out. Genomic DNA was the template for this profiling. Via MiXCR, TCRdb re-called the reads, giving one row per CDR3 protein. The sample has about 190,000 distinct CDR3 sequences, around 59% seen once. Sequencing was performed on sorted CD4+, CD8+, or CD8+CD57+ T cells (not recorded which) from PBMCs. The receptors derive from a human donor in good health, serving as a control.

The rearrangement links TRBV19 to TRBJ1-3, with 11 bases identical to TRBD1. CDR3 length: 18 residues. V dropped 4 bases and J dropped 3; count of bases not matched to a gene: 11. The germline V gene has CDR1 LNHDA and CDR2 SQIVND (reference sequence). The DNA of the CDR3 is TGTGCCAGTAGTAATCCGGGACAGGGGGTAAGAGTTGGAAACACCATATATTTT. This gives the protein CASSNPGQGVRVGNTIYF.

This clonotype appeared many times. The genes are TRBV11-2 and TRBJ2-7; D is undetermined. Per the germline V gene, CDR1 is SGHAT and CDR2 is FQNNGV. The CDR3 is 12 amino acids. The germline V and J ends were trimmed by 1 base and 4 bases, with 5 bases remaining between them. Here the CDR3 reads CASSLGQYEQYF. The CDR3 nucleotides read TGTGCCAGCAGCTTAGGTCAGTACGAGCAGTACTTC.

This sequence joins TRBV10-2 and TRBJ1-1; 7 bases map to TRBD1. Losses at the gene ends were 4 bases for V and 1 base for J; bases not matched to a gene: 3. This CDR3 spans 14 amino acids. The V gene's germline CDR1 is WSHSY and CDR2 SAAADI. CDR3 sequence reads: CASSVSGGNTEAFF. The CDR3 nucleotides are TGCGCCAGCAGTGTCTCAGGGGGGAACACTGAAGCTTTCTTT.

The V and J genes are TRBV20-1 and TRBJ2-5, with a possible D match to TRBD1 (5 bases). TRBJ2-7 matches the DNA end more closely, so the J call is doubtful. The CDR3 spans 12 residues. Germline V gene lookup returns CDR1 DFQATT and CDR2 SNEGSKA (reference sequence). This CDR3 is CSAPAGNYEQYF. DNA for the CDR3: TGCAGTGCTCCCGCAGGGAACTACGAGCAGTACTTC.

This clonotype turned up a few times. This sequence joins TRBV2 and TRBJ2-7, with 13 bases that match TRBD2. CDR1 is SNHLY, CDR2 FYNNEI, per germline. V dropped 6 bases and J dropped 3; count of bases not matched to a gene: 2. This CDR3 comprises 14 residues. The CDR3 DNA reads TGTGCCAGCAGGACTAGCGGGGGGATCTACGAGCAGTACTTC. It specifies CASRTSGGIYEQYF.

This clonotype was counted a few times. A much larger clone sits a single nucleotide away, making a read error possible. The chain combines TRBV5-8 with TRBJ1-1; D uncertain. The CDR3 extends over 12 amino acids. Germline V lookup: CDR1 SGHTS, CDR2 YDEGEE. The CDR3 loop reads CAGSLLGLEAFF. Written as DNA, the CDR3 is TGTGCCGGCAGCTTGCTCGGGCTAGAAGCTTTCTTT.

In its sample, this clonotype was seen many times. J is TRBJ2-7 and V is TRBV5-1; D call uncertain. The V and J ends lost 4 bases and 2 bases respectively, with 7 bases between them. The CDR3 is 12 residues long. Germline V lookup: CDR1 SGHRS, CDR2 YFSETQ. This CDR3 is CASSVRPYEQYF. CDR3 DNA sequence: TGCGCCAGCAGCGTACGGCCCTACGAGCAGTACTTC. Complete variable domain (other parts from reference TRBV5-1 and TRBJ2-7): KAGVTQTPRYLIKTRGQQVTLSCSPISGHRSVSWYQQTPGQGLQFLFEYFSETQRNKGNFPGRFSGRQFSNSRSEMNVSTLELGDSALYLCASSVRPYEQYFGPGTRLTVT.

In this sample, this clonotype turned up a few times. A clone one base away is much larger, so this may be a read error. The rearrangement joins TRBV5-1 to TRBJ1-1; D is unresolved. V gave up 0 bases and J gave up 7 bases, with 10 bases separating them. The CDR3 contains 13 residues. Germline loops: CDR1 SGHRS, CDR2 YFSETQ. CDR3 residues: CASSLETGSEAFF. As DNA, the CDR3 is TGCGCCAGCAGCTTGGAAACCGGCAGTGAAGCTTTCTTT.

The chain couples TRBV7-3 to TRBJ2-3; 13 positions match TRBD2. CDR1 and CDR2 from the germline V gene are SGHTA and FQGTGA. The CDR3 has 15 amino acids. The V segment lost 4 bases and the J segment 4 bases; nucleotides outside the gene matches: 2. This CDR3 is CASSSTSGGADTQYF. The CDR3 bases are TGTGCCAGCAGCTCTACTAGCGGGGGGGCAGATACGCAGTATTTT.

The genes are TRBV30 and TRBJ1-2, with 8 positions matching TRBD1. The V and J ends lost 7 bases and 7 bases, in that order; junction bases with no gene match: 11. This CDR3 is 13 amino acids long. Germline V CDR1 and CDR2: GTSNPN, SVGIG (reference sequence). CDR3 nucleotides: TGTGCCTCCTTGGGGCAGGGGGCGGCTGGCTACACCTTC. Encoded protein: CASLGQGAAGYTF.

The sample holds one count of this clonotype. The chain couples TRBV20-1 to TRBJ2-3, with D unclear. CDR1 and CDR2 (germline): DFQATT, SNEGSKA (reference sequence). The CDR3 sequence is 13 residues long. The V end was cut by 3 bases, the J end by 2 bases, with 9 bases between. The CDR3 is CSASGLTTDTQYF. CDR3 DNA sequence: TGCAGTGCTAGCGGGCTAACCACAGATACGCAGTATTTT.

The rearrangement uses TRBV7-3 and TRBJ2-1, with TRBD2 identical over 7 bases. J was trimmed by 0 bases and V by 2 bases; bases with no gene match: 4. The CDR3 has 16 residues. CDR1 is SGHTA and CDR2 is FQGTGA in the germline V gene. CDR3: CASSLFGRSSYNEQFF. The CDR3 nucleotides are TGTGCCAGCAGCTTATTCGGGAGGAGCTCCTACAATGAGCAGTTCTTC.

The genes are TRBV20-1 and TRBJ1-5; D perhaps matches TRBD1 (6 bases). Germline assignment: CDR1 DFQATT and CDR2 SNEGSKA (reference sequence). The CDR3 is 12 residues long. Between the trimmed V and J ends, which lost 7 bases and 11 bases, there was a span of 18 bases. DNA for the CDR3: TGCAGTGGGGGGCCCCACGGGGAGACCCAGCATTTT. The encoded protein is CSGGPHGETQHF.

This clonotype was seen a single time. V usage is TRBV20-1 and J usage is TRBJ1-4; no definite D call. The CDR3 runs 11 residues. Germline-derived CDR1 and CDR2 are DFQATT and SNEGSKA (reference sequence). Trimming shortened V by 2 bases and J by 7 bases, and 5 bases separated the two germline ends. CDR3 nucleotides: TGCAGTGCTAGACAAGCTGAAAAACTGTTTTTT. It encodes CSARQAEKLFF.

This chain joins TRBV7-2 and TRBJ2-7, with D uncertain. V gave up 5 bases and J gave up 3 bases, with 11 bases separating them. This CDR3 spans 13 amino acids. CDR1 is SGHTA and CDR2 is FQGNSA in the germline V gene. The chain's CDR3 is CASSVGPYYEQYF. The CDR3 DNA is TGTGCCAGCAGCGTAGGTCCTTACTACGAGCAGTACTTC.

The chain uses TRBV19 and TRBJ1-6, with 7 bases aligning to TRBD1. This CDR3 is built from 14 residues. Germline loops: CDR1 LNHDA, CDR2 SQIVND (reference sequence). The trim removed 7 bases at V and 11 bases at J, leaving 11 bases unmatched. The CDR3 DNA is TGTGCCAGTATGGAGGGACAGTATATTCCACCCCTCCACTTT. Amino acid sequence: CASMEGQYIPPLHF.

In its sample, this clonotype was seen many times. This chain joins TRBV11-2 and TRBJ2-7, with a tentative D call TRBD2 (6 bases). There are 11 residues in the CDR3. V lost 5 bases and J lost 6, with 8 bases in between. Germline V gives CDR1 SGHAT, CDR2 FQNNGV. The CDR3 region has the DNA TGTGCCAGCAGCCGGGGGTTCGAGCAGTACTTC. It is translated as CASSRGFEQYF.

CDR3: CASRADTASLYGYTF. CDR3 bases: TGCGCCAGCAGGGCGGATACGGCCAGTTTGTATGGCTACACCTTC. The genes are TRBV5-1 and TRBJ1-2; D is ambiguous. This CDR3 has 15 residues. Germline lookup yields CDR1 SGHRS and CDR2 YFSETQ. V was pared by 5 bases and J by 5 bases, with 19 bases between.

About this clonotype itself: A single base separates this from a much larger clone, so it may be a read error. The genes are TRBV7-3 and TRBJ2-1; either TRBD1 or TRBD2 may supply D (5 bases each). V was trimmed by 3 bases and J by 12 bases, leaving 15 bases between them. This CDR3 is 13 amino acids long. Germline V gene sequence: CDR1 SGHTA, CDR2 FQGTGA. CDR3 nucleotide sequence: TGTGCCAGCAGCTTCAGTAGGGACGGTGGGCAGTTCTTC. This translates into CASSFSRDGGQFF.